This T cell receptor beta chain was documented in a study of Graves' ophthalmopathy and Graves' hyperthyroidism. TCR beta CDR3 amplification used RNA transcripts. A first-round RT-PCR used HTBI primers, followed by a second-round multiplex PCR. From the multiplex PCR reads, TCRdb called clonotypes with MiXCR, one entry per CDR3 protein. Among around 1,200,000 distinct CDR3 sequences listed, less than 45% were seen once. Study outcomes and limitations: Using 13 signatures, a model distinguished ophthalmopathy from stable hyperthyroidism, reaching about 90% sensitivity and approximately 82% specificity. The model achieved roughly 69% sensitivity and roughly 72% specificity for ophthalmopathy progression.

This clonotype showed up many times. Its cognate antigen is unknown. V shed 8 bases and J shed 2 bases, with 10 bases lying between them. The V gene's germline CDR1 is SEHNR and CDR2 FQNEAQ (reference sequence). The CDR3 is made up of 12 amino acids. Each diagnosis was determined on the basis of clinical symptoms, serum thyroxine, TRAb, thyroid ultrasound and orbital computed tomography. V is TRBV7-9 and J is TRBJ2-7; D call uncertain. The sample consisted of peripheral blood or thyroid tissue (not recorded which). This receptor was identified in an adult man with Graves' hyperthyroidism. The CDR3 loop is CASRGGPYEQYF. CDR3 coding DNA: TGTGCCAGCCGTGGCGGACCCTACGAGCAGTACTTC.